This T cell receptor (beta chain) was profiled in a study of Tregs in tolerant kidney transplant recipients. Trimming took off 0 bases at V and 1 base at J, with 5 bases between the two ends. CDR3 size: 14 residues. Germline CDR1 KGHSH, CDR2 LQKENI. Only in-frame clones appear in the TCRdb table, and some are missing; sequencing was by immunoSEQ multiplex PCR. The sample consists of 75,000 to 100,000 clones, approximately 94% of them appearing once. Mixed chimerism was transient after nonmyeloablative marrow transplants from related graft donors. Specimen: CD4+ T cells from blood (PBMCs), collected 12 months after the transplant. J is TRBJ2-3 and V is TRBV18; the D gene is possibly TRBD2 (5 bases). The TCR sequence derives from a human patient who received a combined kidney and bone marrow transplant. Some T cells may have originated in the graft donor. Here the CDR3 reads CASSPPSGTDTQYF. Here the CDR3 DNA reads TGTGCCAGCTCACCACCTAGCGGCACAGATACGCAGTATTTT. The whole variable domain, filled in from reference TRBV18 and TRBJ2-3, reads NAGVMQNPRHLVRRRGQEARLRCSPMKGHSHVYWYRQLPEEGLKFMVYLQKENIIDESGMPKERFSAEFPKEGPSILRIQQVVRGDSAAYFCASSPPSGTDTQYFGPGTRLTVL.